The source of this TCR beta chain is a study of T cell repertoires in aging, cancer and after chemotherapy (dated by TCRdb to between 2017 and 2020). Some background on the complete study: Six donor age groups were covered, ranging from 30 or younger up to 70 or older, and each group contained at least three individuals. To examine immunoaging and T cell reconstitution after chemotherapy, the study profiled TCR beta repertoires in peripheral blood from healthy donors and cancer patients. The cohort comprised about 220 cancer patients, more than 90 with hematological and around 120 with solid cancers, plus 95 healthy donors as a reference group. Some 9 million TCR reads were contained in the full dataset. In the hematological group, the paired samples taken before and after chemotherapy came from chronic lymphocytic leukemia patients given fludarabine- or bendamustine-based regimens. On the study overall, not on this receptor specifically: Compared with age-matched healthy donors, untreated patients with either hematological or solid cancers had significantly lower TCR diversity in the blood along with higher clonality. In healthy donors, the drop in TCR diversity with age came mainly from a loss of richness, whereas in cancer patients a loss of evenness also played a part. In both cancer cohorts, median generation probability rose over the chemotherapy interval, which suggests that the repertoire was reconstituted through rebound thymic output. Lymphoid organ infiltration was present in the hematological cancer patients, and this infiltration may itself impair thymic emigration or the expansion of peripheral T cells. According to the authors, the repertoire data do not allow conclusions to be drawn about immunological memory after chemotherapy.

Rearranged TRB sequences spanning V, D and J segments were amplified in a multiplex touch-down PCR with a mixed TRB-A/B primer pool. Illumina adapters and sample indices were added to the amplicons in two consecutive PCR reactions performed with Phusion HS II polymerase. After gel purification with the NucleoSpin Gel and PCR Clean-up kit, the amplicons were checked using Qubit and an Agilent 2100 Bioanalyzer. Sequencing of libraries was carried out on an Illumina MiSeq in 600-cycle, single-indexed, paired-end runs. Turning to the authors' computational methods: Processing of the TRB sequences was carried out with MiXCR versions 2.12 and 3.0.5. Each unique CDR3 nucleotide sequence counted as one clone, and only productive sequences with at least two reads were retained. Repertoire metrics included Shannon diversity, evenness, clonality (one minus evenness), and alpha-parameterized diversity profiles from alpha 0 to 5. The IGoR algorithm was used to compute generation probabilities of clones in paired pre- and post-chemotherapy samples. TCRdb reanalyzed the raw reads on its own, using fastp at Q25 for trimming and MiXCR for clone calling, and kept in-frame beta chains. CDR3 protein duplicates are merged, each entry listing the most common genes and DNA. Clone size and V and J calls follow TCRdb, not the original study. Within this sample are about 6,200 distinct CDR3 sequences, with 30% of them counted one time only. Around 8% of the sample is taken by the ten largest.

Taken from cysteine to phenylalanine, the CDR3 has 15 residues. Left in the record is the CDR3 DNA by itself, 45 bases read in frame from the first base. V has 5 bases trimmed and J has 5 bases trimmed; junction bases matching no gene number 6. CDR1 and CDR2 are read off the germline V gene (reference sequence) as DFQATT and SNEGSKA. Of note for this clonotype: Its antigen is still unknown. Per-base qualities were not stored, and no clone one base away is much larger.

TCR beta rearrangements were amplified from genomic DNA isolated from peripheral blood, not from sorted cells or RNA. This clonotype was sampled from a human donor with a blood cancer. What was sequenced was blood. The sequence joins TRBV20-1 to TRBJ2-1; TRBD2 matches 13 bases in the middle. The DNA reads TGCAGTGCTTGGGGTACTAGCGGGAGGGACAATGAGCAGTTCTTC. Its protein reads: CSAWGTSGRDNEQFF.